This T cell receptor beta chain was sequenced for a study of OX40 agonist ivuxolimab in advanced cancers. About the study: Those treated in dose escalation had hepatocellular carcinoma, melanoma, renal cell cancer or head and neck cancer. Findings and caveats of the study: The average count of expanded clones was higher among CD8+ T cells than among CD4+.

Note on this clone: Its target is unknown.

This CDR3 is built from 15 residues. The V gene end was trimmed by 3 bases and the J gene end by 5 bases; junction bases not matched to a gene: 11. Germline V CDR1 and CDR2: GTSNPN, SVGIG (reference sequence). Profiled with immunoSEQ multiplex PCR; TCRdb holds only in-frame clones, not every one. The profile covers about 66,000 clones, with over 60% appearing a single time and 1.6% taken by the ten largest. It was autoimmune disease history or systemic immunosuppression that excluded patients. The receptor comes from an adult with an advanced solid tumor such as melanoma, head and neck, liver or kidney cancer. The specimen comprised CD4+ or CD8+ T cells sorted from blood, sampled in a trial of the OX40 agonist ivuxolimab. This chain joins TRBV30 and TRBJ1-1, with 8 bases aligning to TRBD1. The chain's CDR3 is CAWSPRTGRWTEAFF. In nucleotides, the CDR3 is TGTGCCTGGAGCCCTCGGACAGGGCGTTGGACTGAAGCTTTCTTT.